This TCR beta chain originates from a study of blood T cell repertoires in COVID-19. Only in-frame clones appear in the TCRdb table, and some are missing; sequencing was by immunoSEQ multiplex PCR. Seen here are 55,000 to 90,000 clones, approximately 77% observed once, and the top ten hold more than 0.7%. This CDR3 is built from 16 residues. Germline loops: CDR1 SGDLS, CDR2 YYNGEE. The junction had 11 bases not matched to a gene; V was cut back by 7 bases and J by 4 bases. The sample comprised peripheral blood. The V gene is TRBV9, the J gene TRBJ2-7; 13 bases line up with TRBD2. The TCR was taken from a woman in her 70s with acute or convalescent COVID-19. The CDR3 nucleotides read TGTGCCAGCTCGACCTCGGGGACTAGCGGGATGTACGAGCAGTACTTC. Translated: CASSTSGTSGMYEQYF.